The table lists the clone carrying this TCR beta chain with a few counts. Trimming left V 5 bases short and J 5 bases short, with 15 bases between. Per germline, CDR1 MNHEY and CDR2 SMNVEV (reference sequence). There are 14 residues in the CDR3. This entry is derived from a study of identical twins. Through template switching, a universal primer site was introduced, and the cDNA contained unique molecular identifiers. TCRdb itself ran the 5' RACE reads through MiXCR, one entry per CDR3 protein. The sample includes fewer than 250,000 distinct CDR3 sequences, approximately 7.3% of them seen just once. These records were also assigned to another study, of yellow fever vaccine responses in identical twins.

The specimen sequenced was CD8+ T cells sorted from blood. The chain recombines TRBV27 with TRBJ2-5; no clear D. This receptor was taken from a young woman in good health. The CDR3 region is CASSTGRVGETQYF. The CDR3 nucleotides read TGTGCCAGCAGTACCGGACGGGTAGGGGAGACCCAGTACTTC.